This TCR beta chain is drawn from a study of Ad26.COV2.S vaccination and SARS-CoV-2 variants. As for treatment: about 20 received Ad26.COV2.S at low or high dose, single or two shots; 5 received placebo; per-sample allocation not given. Day 63 after the first injection of vaccine or placebo was the sampling time. As concerns this clone: Its antigen is as yet unknown.

Study-level points and caveats: Marked by substantial breadth, spike-specific CD8+ and CD4+ T cell responses were reportedly seen after vaccination.

In germline, CDR1 is SEHNR, CDR2 FQNEAQ (reference sequence). The CDR3 extends over 15 amino acids. The V end lost 5 bases, the J end lost 0 bases, and 12 bases lay between the germline ends. Data came from immunoSEQ multiplex PCR; TCRdb stores just in-frame clones and leaves some out. The sample comprises roughly 320,000 clones, approximately 86% of which are singletons, and roughly 1.9% rests with the top ten. This clonotype was sampled from a person aged 18-65 years who received the Ad26.COV2.S COVID-19 vaccine or a placebo. The rearrangement links TRBV7-9 to TRBJ2-3, with no clear D. Specimen: peripheral blood, collected in a trial of Ad26.COV2.S vaccine versus placebo. CDR3 region: CASSSRASSTDTQYF. The CDR3, as DNA: TGTGCCAGCAGCAGCCGGGCCTCTAGCACAGATACGCAGTATTTT.